The clone carrying this T cell receptor beta chain was counted a single time. The antigen is undetermined. The sample originates from a study of T cell responses to AZD1222 COVID-19 vaccine. TCRdb's table, derived via immunoSEQ multiplex PCR, lists solely in-frame clones and lacks some. The sample lists about 180,000 clones, 90% occurring once. This CDR3 has 16 residues. The V gene end was trimmed by 3 bases and the J gene end by 4 bases; junction bases not matched to a gene: 7. Germline assignment: CDR1 SGHTA and CDR2 FQGNSA. Notes on the study in general: The repertoires were collected only after the peak T cell response. The CD4 TCRs associated with vaccination extended across spike and predominated at 160-218 and 743-854.

The clonotype comes from an adult in good health. This material consisted of peripheral blood, taken on day 0 of AZD1222 vaccination. The V call is TRBV7-2, the J call TRBJ2-2; 8 positions match TRBD2. As DNA, the CDR3 is TGTGCCAGCAGCTTGAGAGTTGCGGGGGGCACCGGGGAGCTGTTTTTT. It codes for CASSLRVAGGTGELFF. Combining the CDR3 with reference TRBV7-2 and TRBJ2-2 gives the whole variable domain GAGVSQSPSNKVTEKGKDVELRCDPISGHTALYWYRQSLGQGLEFLIYFQGNSAPDKSGLPSDRFSAERTGGSVSTLTIQRTQQEDSAVYLCASSLRVAGGTGELFFGEGSRLTVL.